This TCR beta chain is drawn from a study of blood T cells in healthy people across ages. With V trimmed by 0 bases and J by 8 bases, 8 bases remained unmatched. This CDR3 contains 15 residues. CDR1 DFQATT and CDR2 SNEGSKA come from the germline V gene (reference sequence). Researchers report isolating at least 6 million PBMCs per sample. Combining a sample-barcoded 5' primer with a J-beta primer mix, a second PCR ran for roughly 7 to 12 cycles. TCRdb processed the 5' RACE reads anew with MiXCR; each CDR3 protein has one entry. The table records hundreds of thousands of distinct CDR3 sequences, about 53% of them present only once.

This chain uses TRBV20-1 with TRBJ2-1, with TRBD2 identical over 9 bases. Sample: blood. This TCR derives from a man aged 55 to 69 in good health. The CDR3 reads CSARDLAGLAHEQFF. The DNA of the CDR3 is TGCAGTGCTAGAGATCTAGCGGGGCTCGCACATGAGCAGTTCTTC.